A selection of T cell receptor beta chains follows, all from one sample in a study of T cells expressing NK-cell markers. TCRdb re-called the 5' RACE reads and catalogs CDR3 proteins one per entry, DNA excluded. This table holds roughly 5,400 distinct CDR3 sequences. The sequenced sample was blood T cells: a sorted CD56 or NKG2C T cell subset, CD4+ or CD8+ T cells, or bulk PBMC T cells (not recorded which). These receptors originate from a man between 18 and 35 years old in good health. Both conserved end residues are part of each CDR3. Some rows have no size entry. The others give once, few or many, or a class for an expanded clone.

v_call	cdr3_length	j_call	clone_size	cdr3_aa
TRBV5-1	13	TRBJ2-1	medium-sized	CASSLSSERWQFF
TRBV19	13	TRBJ1-1	NA	CASSTKKNTEAFF
TRBV5-6	15	TRBJ1-1	medium-sized	CASTMKRGMNTEAFF
TRBV30	11	TRBJ2-7	NA	CAWSSAGEQYF
TRBV5-4	13	TRBJ1-5	NA	CASSLSGEGPQHF
TRBV7-2	15	TRBJ1-4	medium-sized	CASSLVPTTGEKLFF
TRBV24-1	16	TRBJ2-3	medium-sized	CATSDKTGFRSNTQYF
TRBV20-1	13	TRBJ2-3	NA	CSARRETADTQYF
TRBV18	14	TRBJ2-1	NA	CASSPIFTYNEQFF
TRBV7-2	16	TRBJ2-1	large	CASSLAGNTLDNEQFF
TRBV9	12	TRBJ2-7	NA	CASSGSSYEQYF
TRBV6-2/TRBV6-3	14	TRBJ2-3	medium-sized	CASSYWLSEETQYF
TRBV19	16	TRBJ1-5	NA	CASSTIHAGGNQPQHF
TRBV24-1	17	TRBJ2-3	medium-sized	CATSALPGTSGTDTQYF
TRBV2	13	TRBJ1-4	NA	CASSVGQDGKLFF
TRBV20-1	14	TRBJ1-5	NA	CSARWDNPGQPQHF
TRBV14	13	TRBJ2-1	NA	CASSRGRLNEQFF
TRBV20-1	14	TRBJ2-7	medium-sized	CSPTGEGAPYEQYF
TRBV30	12	TRBJ2-5	NA	CALTGLQETQYF
TRBV25-1	16	TRBJ2-4	NA	CASSEWDGKAKNIQYF
TRBV5-4	15	TRBJ2-1	NA	CASSHTGFVSNEQFF
TRBV5-1	12	TRBJ1-1	NA	CASSLDDTEAFF
TRBV11-1	16	TRBJ2-1	NA	CASSPRLAGGHNEQFF
TRBV5-4	16	TRBJ2-5	NA	CASSFGLAQAGETQYF
TRBV4-3	15	TRBJ2-2	NA	CASSQERRGAGELFF
TRBV19	16	TRBJ2-7	NA	CASSGQTSGSAYEQYF
TRBV9	13	TRBJ1-6	medium-sized	CASSGEGFSPLHF
TRBV5-6	13	TRBJ2-7	medium-sized	CASSFSAIYEQYF
TRBV11-2	12	TRBJ2-1	medium-sized	CASSLQGGRGFF
TRBV10-3	17	TRBJ1-1	NA	CAISEGDTGTGNTEAFF
TRBV14	15	TRBJ2-7	medium-sized	CASSPVPGILYEQYF
TRBV7-9	15	TRBJ1-4	NA	CASSLASGQTEKLFF
TRBV9	18	TRBJ2-1	NA	CASSVVSTSGRSYNEQFF
TRBV20-1	13	TRBJ2-2	medium-sized	CSAPPSGTGELFF
TRBV20-1	16	TRBJ2-3	NA	CSARGDLAQAWDTQYF
TRBV7-3	14	TRBJ2-2	NA	CASSPTQGAGELFF
TRBV9	13	TRBJ2-1	NA	CASSVSSINEQFF
TRBV19	15	TRBJ1-1	NA	CASSITSDRATEAFF
TRBV12-3/TRBV12-4	12	TRBJ2-7	medium-sized	CASSLSATEQYF
TRBV9	14	TRBJ1-5	medium-sized	CASSPRSGNQPQHF
TRBV6-4	13	TRBJ2-3	NA	CASSGGSTDTQYF
TRBV5-6	15	TRBJ1-4	NA	CASSPGGGVKEKLFF
TRBV6-2/TRBV6-3	15	TRBJ2-2	medium-sized	CATNPGSGNTGELFF
TRBV20-1	12	TRBJ1-2	NA	CSARGYIPFYTF
TRBV23-1	12	TRBJ2-1	NA	CPQALGQGIKFF
TRBV20-1	14	TRBJ2-1	NA	CSAKPLAPYNEQFF
TRBV27	18	TRBJ1-5	medium-sized	CASSLRGYPPVGNQPQHF
TRBV7-8	16	TRBJ2-1	medium-sized	CASSPWAGGPHNEQFF
TRBV4-2	16	TRBJ2-1	medium-sized	CASSQVSGSGSDEQFF
TRBV19	14	TRBJ2-1	NA	CASSWTVTNNEQFF